This T cell receptor (beta chain) came from a study of blood T cell repertoires in COVID-19. The wider study: COVID-19 samples from acute and convalescent phases originated in the United States, Italy and Spain. In each case, the material was cDNA or gDNA derived from T cells, B-cell-depleted T cells, or PBMCs.

The germline V and J ends were trimmed by 5 bases and 4 bases, with 15 bases remaining between them. CDR1 SGHTA and CDR2 FQGNSA come from the germline V gene. The CDR3 covers 14 residues. As processed by the authors: Amplification from reference gene primers served as the basis for estimated nucleated cell counts. Libraries were prepared by immunoSEQ multiplex PCR; TCRdb keeps only in-frame clonotypes and omits some of them. V, J and clone size are those of that table, while D and trimming were read from the DNA. The sample yields about 270,000 clones, more than 85% seen once. The origin of this receptor is a man aged 35-49 years who had been exposed to COVID-19. The chain joins TRBV7-2 to TRBJ2-7; D is perhaps TRBD1 (6 bases). Source material: PBMCs or T cells enriched from blood (not recorded which). The CDR3 DNA reads as TGTGCCAGCAGCGACCGGGCAGGGGCATACGAGCAGTACTTC. Its protein is CASSDRAGAYEQYF.